The clone carrying this T cell receptor (beta chain) was counted only a few times. The antigen is unknown. The germline gene is not matched at one end of the junction; a read error may be the cause. In germline, CDR1 is SNHLY, CDR2 FYNNEI. The CDR3 contains 13 residues. For each extraction, RNA and DNA were obtained together from about 21-30 mg of unsorted bulk tissue. Each participant had primary liver carcinoma, and surgical resection was the treatment. Each of the tumor samples contained in excess of 80% viable tumor cells. The record originates from a study of tumor-infiltrating lymphocytes in primary liver carcinoma. Study-wide points: Detection in all five tumor regions applied to only about 7-24% of top clones. Blood's top-250-clone fraction was significantly lower than that of tumors (p = 0.039).

Production of TCR beta cDNA used roughly 480 ng total RNA together with a constant-region primer. Three nested multiplex PCR rounds, a slightly modified ARM-PCR, produced the libraries for TCR beta. TRBV1-TRBV30 forward primers paired with a C-beta reverse primer drove the first two PCR rounds, approximately 11 cycles each. TCRdb redid the calling of the multiplex PCR reads with MiXCR, one entry per CDR3 protein. The sample has roughly 32,000 distinct CDR3 sequences; about 71% are singletons. The J gene is TRBJ2-1, the V gene TRBV2; no definite D call. The sample comprised liver tumor tissue from sampling region 3. Sample subset: tumor region T3, left-lateral pole. The origin of this receptor is a woman in her 30s with primary liver carcinoma and hepatitis B virus infection. CDR3 sequence reads: CTGLVSSYNEQFF. CDR3 nucleotides: TGCACCGGTCTAGTCAGCTCCTACAATGAGCAGTTCTTC.